The TCR beta chain described here comes from a study of siplizumab effects on memory and regulatory T cells. General study results and limits: Naive T cells, seemingly more diverse than memory cells, seemed major alloresponse contributors. For mappable alloreactive CD4+ clones, the mean Treg-derived fraction was approximately 69% with siplizumab and approximately 26% in controls. No more than a minor fraction of alloreactive clones could be traced back to unstimulated subsets. Most proliferating CD4+ or CD8+ clones, roughly 75-97%, had no naive or memory assignment.

With regard to this clone: The antigen is undetermined.

Sequencing was performed with immunoSEQ multiplex PCR; in TCRdb, only in-frame clones are kept and a portion is missing. Here the sample spans about 120,000 clones, about 95% being singletons. V shed 0 bases and J shed 8 bases, with 17 bases lying between them. Germline V CDR1 and CDR2: SGHRS, YFSETQ. This CDR3 contains 15 residues. The chain carries TRBV5-1 and TRBJ1-2; no clear D. This receptor was obtained from a human donor in good health. Source material: non-Treg CD4+ T cells sorted from blood. The CDR3 here is CASSLDGRSGFGYTF. The CDR3 DNA reads TGCGCCAGCAGCTTGGATGGACGGTCGGGGTTCGGCTACACCTTC.